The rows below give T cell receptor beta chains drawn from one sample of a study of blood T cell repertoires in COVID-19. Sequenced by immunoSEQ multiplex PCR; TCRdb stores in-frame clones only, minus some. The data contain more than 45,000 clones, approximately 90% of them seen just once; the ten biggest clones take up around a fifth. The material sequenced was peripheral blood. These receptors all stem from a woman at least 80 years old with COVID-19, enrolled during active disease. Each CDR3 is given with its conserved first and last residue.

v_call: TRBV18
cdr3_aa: CASSQTWGDGYTF

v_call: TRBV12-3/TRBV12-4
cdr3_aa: CASTPRSGYGYTF

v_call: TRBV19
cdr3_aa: CASETGVRVNEQFF

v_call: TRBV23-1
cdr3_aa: CASPDREASYEQYF

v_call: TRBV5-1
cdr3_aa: CASSLVPGLNTEAFF

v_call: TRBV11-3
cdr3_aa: CASSSGLTDTQYF

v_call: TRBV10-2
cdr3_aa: CASSDSSRRVNTEAFF

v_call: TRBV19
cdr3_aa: CASSPREGMNTEAFF

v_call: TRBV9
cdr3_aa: CASSVVGQGSTDTQYF

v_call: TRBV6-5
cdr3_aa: CASSFGTGRNTEAFF

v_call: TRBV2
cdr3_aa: CASTPGIQETQYF

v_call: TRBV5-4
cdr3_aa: CASSGTSGGLYEQYF

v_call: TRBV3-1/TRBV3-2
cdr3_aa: CASSRQTARQGVRSGGYTF

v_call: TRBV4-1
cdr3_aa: CASSQAPGGQNTEAFF

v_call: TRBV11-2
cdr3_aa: CASGRDRAYEQYF

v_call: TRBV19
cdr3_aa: CASSTTGVSNQPQHF

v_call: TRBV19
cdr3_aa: CASSIRQVSTDTQYF

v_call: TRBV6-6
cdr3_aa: CASRSRSEQGWDGYTF

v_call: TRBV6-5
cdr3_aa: CASRRTGAGYTF

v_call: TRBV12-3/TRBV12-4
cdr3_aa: CASSTERADTQYF

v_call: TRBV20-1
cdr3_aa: CSASLAGVETQYF

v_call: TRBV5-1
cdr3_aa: CASSKPGGDEQFF

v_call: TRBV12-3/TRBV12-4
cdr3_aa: CASSLATGQPQHF

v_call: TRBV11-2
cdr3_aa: CASSSVERGGPVTGELFF

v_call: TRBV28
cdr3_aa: CASRHGTGFSYEQYF

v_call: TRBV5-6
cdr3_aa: CASSLGRRRGEQFF

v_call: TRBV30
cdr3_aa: CAWSADRGSETQYF

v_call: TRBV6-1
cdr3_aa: CASSQASGTGADYGYTF

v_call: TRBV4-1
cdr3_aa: CASSQASSYVTDTQYF

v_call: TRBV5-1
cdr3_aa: CASSPVGLAGSYEQYF

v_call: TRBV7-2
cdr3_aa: CASSLGWRQISYNSPLHF

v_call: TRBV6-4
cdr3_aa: CASSRAGTGELFF

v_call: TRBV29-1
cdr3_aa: CSVLPGGIDEQYF

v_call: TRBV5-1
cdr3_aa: CASSAQTGGNQPQHF

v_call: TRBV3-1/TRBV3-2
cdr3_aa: CASSGLGAGELFF

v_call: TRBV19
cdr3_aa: CASNLGVGGIGEQFF

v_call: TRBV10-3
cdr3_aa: CATTPGQRLDTEAFF

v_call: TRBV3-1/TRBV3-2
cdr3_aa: CASSQEGGNYGYTF

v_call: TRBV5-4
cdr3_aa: CASSLSSGGSYGYTF

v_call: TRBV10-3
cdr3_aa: CAINAQGSYGYTF

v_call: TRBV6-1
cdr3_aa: CASSGFGMGINTEAFF

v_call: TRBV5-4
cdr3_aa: CASSSWTGTTNEKLFF

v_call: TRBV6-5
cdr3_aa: CASSPQWDNSPLHF

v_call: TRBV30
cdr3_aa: CAWGGPKNEQYF

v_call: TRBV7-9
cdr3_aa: CASSPYRDTHQGYTF

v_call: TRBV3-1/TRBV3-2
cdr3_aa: CASSQLGGGFNEKLFF

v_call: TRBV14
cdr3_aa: CASSRQAYNEKLFF

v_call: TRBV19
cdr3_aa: CASSIGQGNEKLFF

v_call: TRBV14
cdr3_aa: CASSRSSGANVLTF

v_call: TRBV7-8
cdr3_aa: CASSPGVAGDQYEQFF

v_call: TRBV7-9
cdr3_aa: CASSFPGRGLANYGYTF

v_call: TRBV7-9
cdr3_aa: CASSLAGSGYAGNTIYF

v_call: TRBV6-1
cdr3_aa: CASSEREETQYF

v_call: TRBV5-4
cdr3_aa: CASSDPKAGNNEQFF

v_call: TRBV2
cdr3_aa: CASRQGQLKLFF

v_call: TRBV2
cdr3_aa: CASSVEPASTDTQYF

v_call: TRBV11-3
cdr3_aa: CASSLAGGVSEQFF